This record looks at one T cell receptor beta chain sequence and its context. As yet, its antigen is unknown. Nominal health characterized the donors when sampled, though unrecorded immune exposures were likely. These data originate in a study of cytomegalovirus exposure and HLA in healthy donors. Study-level background: A prior study identified some 100 million unique TCR beta sequences from some 180 million T cells.

Overall study findings and caveats: An analysis was carried out at a later point. It showed that HLA-associated TCR beta chains were more clonally expanded than equally common non-associated chains. A later analysis linked a missense variant in DCLRE1C to the trimming of TCR beta V and J genes.

PCR was performed using 60 Vbeta and 13 Jbeta primers. Some clones are missing from TCRdb's copy, which holds only in-frame ones; the method was immunoSEQ multiplex PCR. The sample lists roughly 130,000 clones; 70% to 85% were seen once. Germline CDR1 SNHLY, CDR2 FYNNEI. V lost 3 bases and J 8 bases, leaving 6 bases between the germline ends. This CDR3 has 11 residues. J is TRBJ2-3 and V is TRBV2, with D perhaps matching TRBD2 (5 bases). This receptor was identified in a woman younger than 35 in good health and CMV-seropositive. Sequencing was carried out using PBMCs. The chain's CDR3 is CASSDEGTQYF. The DNA for the CDR3 is TGTGCCAGCAGTGACGAGGGTACGCAGTATTTT.